The clone carrying this T cell receptor (beta chain) was recorded once. These data originate in a study of blood T cell repertoires in COVID-19. Study information: Donors in the United States, Italy and Spain gave samples during acute or convalescent COVID-19.

Germline CDR1 MDHEN, CDR2 SYDVKM. The length of the CDR3 is 16 residues. Deletions cut 2 bases from V and 0 bases from J, with 13 bases between. As processed by the authors: Nucleated cell counts were estimated from reference gene primer amplification. Clones were read by immunoSEQ multiplex PCR, and TCRdb kept only the in-frame ones, dropping some. For V, J and clone size, that table is used; D and trimming come from the DNA. The data hold more than 70,000 clones, with 90% to 95% observed a single time. The TCR comes from a woman aged 45-60 years in a cohort sampled during active COVID-19. The chain recombines TRBV28 with TRBJ1-1, with no clear D. Sequencing input: peripheral blood. CDR3 nucleotide sequence: TGTGCCAGCAGTTTAGCGGTCCCTGGAATGAACACTGAAGCTTTCTTT. This sequence encodes CASSLAVPGMNTEAFF.